These 4 T cell receptor beta chains share one sample of origin, sequenced in a study of T cell changes during pregnancy in multiple sclerosis. Sequencing was performed with immunoSEQ multiplex PCR; in TCRdb, only in-frame clones are kept and a portion is missing. The sample holds about 110,000 clones, around 93% seen once. The sequenced sample was peripheral blood, obtained after pregnancy. These receptors were obtained from a female donor with multiple sclerosis, enrolled in a pregnancy study.

The chain carries TRBV7-6 and TRBJ1-1; the D gene is possibly TRBD1 (5 bases). Trimming cost V 7 bases and J 6 bases, with 18 bases left between them. CDR1 and CDR2 from the germline V gene are SGHVS and FNYEAQ. CDR3 length: 14 amino acids. The CDR3 coding sequence is TGTGCCAGCACCCTTAACGGAGGGGCCGCTGAAGCTTTCTTT. Translated, it gives CASTLNGGAAEAFF.

This clone was picked up a small number of times. This rearrangement joins TRBV28 to TRBJ1-5, with D possibly being TRBD1 (5 bases). V was shortened by 2 bases and J by 3 bases, with 11 bases between the two germline ends. The CDR3 spans 15 residues. The germline gives CDR1 MDHEN, CDR2 SYDVKM. The CDR3 region is CASSLAGPANQPQHF. CDR3 coding DNA: TGTGCCAGCAGTTTAGCAGGGCCAGCCAATCAGCCCCAGCATTTT. The entire variable domain, with the rest obtained from reference TRBV28 and TRBJ1-5, is as follows: DVKVTQSSRYLVKRTGEKVFLECVQDMDHENMFWYRQDPGLGLRLIYFSYDVKMKEKGDIPEGYSVSREKKERFSLILESASTNQTSMYLCASSLAGPANQPQHFGDGTRLSIL.

The chain couples TRBV4-2 to TRBJ2-1, with 9 bases identical to TRBD2. CDR1 LGHNA and CDR2 YNFKEQ come from the germline V gene. This CDR3 region has 16 residues. Trimming cost V 1 base and J 8 bases; bases outside gene matches: 9. The CDR3 reads CASSQAGGGAKYEQFF. Here the CDR3 DNA reads TGTGCCAGCAGCCAAGCAGGCGGGGGGGCCAAATATGAGCAGTTCTTC.

The chain is built from TRBV7-2 and TRBJ1-2; 11 nucleotides line up with TRBD1. The CDR3 covers 12 residues. Germline loops: CDR1 SGHTA, CDR2 FQGNSA. The junction had 5 bases not matched to a gene; V was cut back by 5 bases and J by 12 bases. As DNA, the CDR3 is TGTGCCAGCAGCGTTGGGGACAGGGGGAACACCTTC. It codes for CASSVGDRGNTF.